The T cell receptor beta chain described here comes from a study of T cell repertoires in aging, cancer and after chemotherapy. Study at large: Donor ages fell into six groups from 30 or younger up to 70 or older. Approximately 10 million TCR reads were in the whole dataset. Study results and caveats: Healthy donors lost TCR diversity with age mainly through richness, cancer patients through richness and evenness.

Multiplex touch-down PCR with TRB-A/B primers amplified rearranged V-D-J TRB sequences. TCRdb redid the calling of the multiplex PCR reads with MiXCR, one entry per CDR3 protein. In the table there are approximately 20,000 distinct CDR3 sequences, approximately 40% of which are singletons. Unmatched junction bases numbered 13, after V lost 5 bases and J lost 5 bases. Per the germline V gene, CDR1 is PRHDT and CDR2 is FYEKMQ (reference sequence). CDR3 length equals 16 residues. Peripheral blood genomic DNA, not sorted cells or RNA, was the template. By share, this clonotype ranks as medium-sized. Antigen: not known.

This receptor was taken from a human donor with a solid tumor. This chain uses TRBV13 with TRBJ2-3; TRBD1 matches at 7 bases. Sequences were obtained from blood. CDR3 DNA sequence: TGTGCCAGCAGCCCCAGGGGGTCTTCCCTCGAAGATACGCAGTATTTT. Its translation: CASSPRGSSLEDTQYF. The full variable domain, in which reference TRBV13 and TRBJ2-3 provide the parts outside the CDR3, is AAGVIQSPRHLIKEKRETATLKCYPIPRHDTVYWYQQGPGQDPQFLISFYEKMQSDKGSIPDRFSAQQFSDYHSELNMSSLELGDSALYFCASSPRGSSLEDTQYFGPGTRLTVL.